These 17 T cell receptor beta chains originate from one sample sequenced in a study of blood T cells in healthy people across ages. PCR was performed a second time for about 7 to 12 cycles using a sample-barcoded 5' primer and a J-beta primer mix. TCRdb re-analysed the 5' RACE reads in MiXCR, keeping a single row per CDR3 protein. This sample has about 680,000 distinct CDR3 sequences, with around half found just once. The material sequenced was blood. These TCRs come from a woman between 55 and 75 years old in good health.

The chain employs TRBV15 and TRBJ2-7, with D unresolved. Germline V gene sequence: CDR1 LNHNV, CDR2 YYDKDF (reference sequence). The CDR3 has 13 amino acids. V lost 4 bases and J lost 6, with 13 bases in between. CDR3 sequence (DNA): TGTGCCACCAGCACGGGCCCCAGCCTCGAGCAGTACTTC. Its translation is CATSTGPSLEQYF. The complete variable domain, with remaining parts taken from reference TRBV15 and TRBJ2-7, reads DAMVIQNPRYQVTQFGKPVTLSCSQTLNHNVMYWYQQKSSQAPKLLFHYYDKDFNNEADTPDNFQSRRPNTSFCFLDIRSPGLGDTAMYLCATSTGPSLEQYFGPGTRLTVT.

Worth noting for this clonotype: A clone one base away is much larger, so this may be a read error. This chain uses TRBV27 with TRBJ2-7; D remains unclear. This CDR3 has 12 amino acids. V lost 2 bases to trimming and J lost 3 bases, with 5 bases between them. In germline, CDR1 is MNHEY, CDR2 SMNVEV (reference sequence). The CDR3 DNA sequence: TGTGCCAGCAGTTTAAACCTCTACGAGCAGTACTTC. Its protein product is CASSLNLYEQYF.

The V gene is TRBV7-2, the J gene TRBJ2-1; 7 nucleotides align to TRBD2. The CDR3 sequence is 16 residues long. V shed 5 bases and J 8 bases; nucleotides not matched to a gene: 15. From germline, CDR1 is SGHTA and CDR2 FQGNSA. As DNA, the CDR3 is TGTGCCAGCAGCCTGGGCATAGGCGGGAGTTGGTATGAGCAGTTCTTC. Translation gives CASSLGIGGSWYEQFF. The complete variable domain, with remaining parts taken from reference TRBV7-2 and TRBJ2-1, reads GAGVSQSPSNKVTEKGKDVELRCDPISGHTALYWYRQSLGQGLEFLIYFQGNSAPDKSGLPSDRFSAERTGGSVSTLTIQRTQQEDSAVYLCASSLGIGGSWYEQFFGPGTRLTVL.

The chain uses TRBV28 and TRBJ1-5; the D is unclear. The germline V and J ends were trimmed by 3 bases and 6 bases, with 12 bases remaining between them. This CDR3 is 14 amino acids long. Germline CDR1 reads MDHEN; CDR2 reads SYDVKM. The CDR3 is CASSLGFSGQPQHF. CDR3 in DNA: TGTGCCAGCAGTTTGGGATTTTCTGGTCAGCCCCAGCATTTT.

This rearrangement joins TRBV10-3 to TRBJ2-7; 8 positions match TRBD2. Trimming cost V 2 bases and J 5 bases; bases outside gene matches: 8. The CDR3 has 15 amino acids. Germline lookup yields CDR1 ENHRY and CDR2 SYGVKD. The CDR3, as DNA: TGTGCCATCAGTGAGCAGGCTAGCGGGCGAGACGAGCAGTACTTC. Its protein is CAISEQASGRDEQYF.

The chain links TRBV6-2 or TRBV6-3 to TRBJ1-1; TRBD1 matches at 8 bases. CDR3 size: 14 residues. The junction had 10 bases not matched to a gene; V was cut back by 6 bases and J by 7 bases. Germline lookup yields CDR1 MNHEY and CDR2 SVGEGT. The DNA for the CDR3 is TGTGCCAGCAGGAGTCCGGGACAGGCCCATGAAGCTTTCTTT. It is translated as CASRSPGQAHEAFF.

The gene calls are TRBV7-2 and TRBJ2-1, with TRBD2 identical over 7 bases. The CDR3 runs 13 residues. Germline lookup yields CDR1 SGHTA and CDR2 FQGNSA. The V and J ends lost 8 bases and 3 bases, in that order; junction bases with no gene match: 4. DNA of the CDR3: TGTGCCAGCGGGAGGGGTATCTACAATGAGCAGTTCTTC. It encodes CASGRGIYNEQFF.

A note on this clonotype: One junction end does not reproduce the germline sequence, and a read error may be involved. CDR3 nucleotides: TGTGCCAGCAGCCAGGCCCAGATCGACTCTGGGACCAACGTCCTGACTTTC. Translated, it gives CASSQAQIDSGTNVLTF. This chain links TRBV4-2 with TRBJ2-6; no reliable D call. Germline V gives CDR1 LGHNA, CDR2 YNFKEQ. The length of the CDR3 is 17 residues.

As DNA, the CDR3 is TGTGCCAGCAGGAAGGGGTGGGGGAACTCCTATAATTCACCCCTCCACTTT. It specifies CASRKGWGNSYNSPLHF. The chain links TRBV28 to TRBJ1-6; tentatively, D is TRBD1 (5 bases). Trimming stripped 6 bases from V and 0 bases from J, with 15 bases between. The CDR3 is 17 amino acids. Germline V gives CDR1 MDHEN, CDR2 SYDVKM.

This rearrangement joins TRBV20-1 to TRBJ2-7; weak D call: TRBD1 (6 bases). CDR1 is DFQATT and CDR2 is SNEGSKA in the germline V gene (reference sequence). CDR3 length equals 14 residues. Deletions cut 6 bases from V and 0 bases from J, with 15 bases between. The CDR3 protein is CSAGDNLSSYEQYF. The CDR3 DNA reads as TGCAGTGCGGGGGACAACCTAAGCTCCTACGAGCAGTACTTC.

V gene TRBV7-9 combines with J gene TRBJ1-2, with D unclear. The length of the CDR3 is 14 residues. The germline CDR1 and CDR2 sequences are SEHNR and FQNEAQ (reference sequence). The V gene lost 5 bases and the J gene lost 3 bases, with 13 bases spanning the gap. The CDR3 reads CASSAADPYYGYTF. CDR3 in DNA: TGTGCCAGCAGCGCGGCCGATCCCTACTATGGCTACACCTTC.

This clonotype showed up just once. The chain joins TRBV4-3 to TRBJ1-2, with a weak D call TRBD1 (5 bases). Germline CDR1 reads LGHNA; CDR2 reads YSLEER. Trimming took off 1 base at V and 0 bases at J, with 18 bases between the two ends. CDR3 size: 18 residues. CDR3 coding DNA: TGCGCCAGCAGCCAAGCCTTTCATAGGGCAGGGTCTAACTATGGCTACACCTTC. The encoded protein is CASSQAFHRAGSNYGYTF.

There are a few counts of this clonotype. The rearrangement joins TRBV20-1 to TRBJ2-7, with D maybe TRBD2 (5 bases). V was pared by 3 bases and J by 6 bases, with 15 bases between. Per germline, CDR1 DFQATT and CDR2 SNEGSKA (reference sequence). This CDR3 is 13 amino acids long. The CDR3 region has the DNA TGCAGTGCTAGCCGGGAACAAGGAGGCGAGCAGTACTTC. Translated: CSASREQGGEQYF.

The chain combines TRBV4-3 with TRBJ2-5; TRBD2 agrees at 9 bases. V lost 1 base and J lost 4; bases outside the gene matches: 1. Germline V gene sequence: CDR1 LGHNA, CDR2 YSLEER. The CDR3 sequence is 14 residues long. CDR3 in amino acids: CASSQATSGETQYF. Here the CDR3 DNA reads TGCGCCAGCAGCCAAGCGACTAGCGGAGAGACCCAGTACTTC.

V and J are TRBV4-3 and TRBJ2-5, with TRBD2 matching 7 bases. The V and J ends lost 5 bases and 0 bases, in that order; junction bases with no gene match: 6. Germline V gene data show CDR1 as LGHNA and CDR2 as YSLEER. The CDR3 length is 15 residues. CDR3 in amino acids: CASSWLLANQETQYF. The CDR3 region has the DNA TGCGCCAGCAGCTGGTTACTAGCGAACCAAGAGACCCAGTACTTC.

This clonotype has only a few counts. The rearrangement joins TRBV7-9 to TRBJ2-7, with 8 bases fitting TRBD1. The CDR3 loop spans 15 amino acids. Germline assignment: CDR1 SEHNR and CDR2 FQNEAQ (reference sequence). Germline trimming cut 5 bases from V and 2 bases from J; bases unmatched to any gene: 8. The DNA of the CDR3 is TGTGCCAGCAGCCCCTTCAGGGGGCGGCCCTACGAGCAGTACTTC. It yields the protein CASSPFRGRPYEQYF.

The CDR3 loop reads CASSLSLAGAIDTQYF. The CDR3 DNA reads TGTGCCAGCAGCTTGAGCCTAGCGGGAGCTATAGATACGCAGTATTTT. This chain joins TRBV5-5 and TRBJ2-3; 10 nucleotides match TRBD2. Per germline, CDR1 SGHKS and CDR2 YYEKEE (reference sequence). V lost 1 base to trimming and J lost 5 bases; unmatched junction nucleotides: 7. This CDR3 is 16 amino acids long. The full variable domain, with the rest looked up from reference TRBV5-5 and TRBJ2-3, is DAGVTQSPTHLIKTRGQQVTLRCSPISGHKSVSWYQQVLGQGPQFIFQYYEKEERGRGNFPDRFSARQFPNYSSELNVNALLLGDSALYLCASSLSLAGAIDTQYFGPGTRLTVL.